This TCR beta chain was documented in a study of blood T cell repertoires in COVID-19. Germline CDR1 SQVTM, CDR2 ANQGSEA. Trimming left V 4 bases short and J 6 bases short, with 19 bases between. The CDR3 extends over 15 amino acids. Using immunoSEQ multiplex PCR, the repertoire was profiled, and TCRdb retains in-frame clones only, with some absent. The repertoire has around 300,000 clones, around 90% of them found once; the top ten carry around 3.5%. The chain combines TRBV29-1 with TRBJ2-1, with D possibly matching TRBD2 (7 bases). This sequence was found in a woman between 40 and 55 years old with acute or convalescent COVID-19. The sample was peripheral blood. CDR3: CSVATIGGASNEQFF. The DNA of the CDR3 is TGCAGCGTTGCCACTATTGGGGGGGCATCCAATGAGCAGTTCTTC.